The table lists the clone carrying this T cell receptor (beta chain) with a few counts. The antigen is not known. Assay: immunoSEQ multiplex PCR; the TCRdb copy retains only in-frame clones and omits some. The sample gives about 170,000 clones, about 87% of which show up once; 11% is in the top ten. The data are from a study of radiation and T cells in renal cell carcinoma. Findings of the study overall: Top tumor clonotypes rose in blood 2 weeks post-radiation, then contracted.

Time point given: blood 4 weeks post-SBRT, at nephrectomy. The treatment was: 15 Gy SBRT to primary tumor, nephrectomy 4 weeks later. Radiation-treated patients gave blood at baseline, week 2 and week 4. The patient's renal cell carcinoma had clear cell pathology. The receptor's source is a woman in her forties or fifties with renal cell carcinoma. Sample: blood, taken from a patient whose treatment included radiotherapy and nephrectomy.

The CDR3 DNA sequence: TGTGCCAGCAGCGTCGCTCCTCGGGGAGATACGCAGTATTTT. Translation gives CASSVAPRGDTQYF. The chain uses TRBV9 and TRBJ2-3, with D possibly TRBD2 on 5 matching bases. V dropped 2 bases and J dropped 5 bases, with 12 bases sitting between them. From germline, CDR1 is SGDLS and CDR2 YYNGEE. This CDR3 spans 14 amino acids.